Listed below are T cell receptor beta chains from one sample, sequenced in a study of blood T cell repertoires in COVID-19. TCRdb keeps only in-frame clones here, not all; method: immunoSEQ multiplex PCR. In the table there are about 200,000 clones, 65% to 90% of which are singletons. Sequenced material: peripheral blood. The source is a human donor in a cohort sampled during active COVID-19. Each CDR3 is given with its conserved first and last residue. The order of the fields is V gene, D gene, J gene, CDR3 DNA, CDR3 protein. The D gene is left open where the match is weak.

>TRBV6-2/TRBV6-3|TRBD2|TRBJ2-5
TGTGCCAGCAGTTACTCGCTAGCGGGAGTCATGGAGACCCAGTACTTC
CASSYSLAGVMETQYF
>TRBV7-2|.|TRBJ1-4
TGTGCCAGCAGCGCACAGGGCAGGGCTAATGAAAAACTGTTTTTT
CASSAQGRANEKLFF
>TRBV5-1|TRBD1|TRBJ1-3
TGCGCCAGCAGCCCACAGGGGGGGGACACCATATATTTT
CASSPQGGDTIYF
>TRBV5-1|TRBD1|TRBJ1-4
TGCGCCAGCAGCTTGGGGACAGGGGCCGGTCAAAAACTGTTTTTT
CASSLGTGAGQKLFF
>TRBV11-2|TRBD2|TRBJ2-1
TGTGCCAGCAGACGGATAGCGGGAGGGAACATTGAGCAGTTCTTC
CASRRIAGGNIEQFF
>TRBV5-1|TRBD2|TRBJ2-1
TGCGCCAGCAGCTCACCGACGGACGGGAGGGCCGATGAGCAGTTCTTC
CASSSPTDGRADEQFF
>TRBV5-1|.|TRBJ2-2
TGCGCCAGCAGCTGGCTCGACACCGGGGAGCTGTTTTTT
CASSWLDTGELFF
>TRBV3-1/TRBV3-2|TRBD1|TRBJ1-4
TGTGCCAGCAGCACTCGACAGGGGGCGGGTGAAAAACTGTTTTTT
CASSTRQGAGEKLFF
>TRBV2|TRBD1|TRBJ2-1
TGTGCCAGCAGTGACCCCCTAGGGGTAGACAGGGGAGGAAGGAATGAGCAGTTCTTC
CASSDPLGVDRGGRNEQFF
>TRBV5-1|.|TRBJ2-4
TGCGCCAGCAGCCCCAGGACAGGGACTACCACTATAGCCAAAAACATTCAGTACTTC
CASSPRTGTTTIAKNIQYF
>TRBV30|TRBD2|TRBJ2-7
TGTGCCTGGAGTGCAGGACTAGCCGACGAGCAGTACTTC
CAWSAGLADEQYF
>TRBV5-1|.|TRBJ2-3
TGCGCCAGCAAACCAGCGGTCACAGATACGCAGTATTTT
CASKPAVTDTQYF
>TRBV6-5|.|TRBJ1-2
TGTGCCAGCAGTTACTCGATCCAGGGAGGGTATGGCTACACCTTC
CASSYSIQGGYGYTF
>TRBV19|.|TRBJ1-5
TGTGCCAGTAGTATGACCGCCGGGGTGAGCAATCAGCCCCAGCATTTT
CASSMTAGVSNQPQHF
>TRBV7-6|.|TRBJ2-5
TGTGCCAGCAGCTTACCTCTCGGGGACACCAGCCAAGAGACCCAGTACTTC
CASSLPLGDTSQETQYF